This T cell receptor (beta chain) was sequenced in a study of T cell responses to AZD1222 COVID-19 vaccine. Study-level results: Targets within unmutated variant regions were reportedly found for nearly half of spike-specific TCRs. Two AZD1222 administrations were followed by greater Spike-specific TCR breadth and depth. Among AZD1222 vaccinees, only five or six were seropositive at baseline. Females made up more of the donors, who were largely white British, and clonal diversity may have come out too low.

Some clones are missing from TCRdb's copy, which holds only in-frame ones; the method was immunoSEQ multiplex PCR. The sample carries roughly 150,000 clones, more than 85% recorded once. As for this clone: Its specificity is unknown.

Germline CDR1 reads MGHDK; CDR2 reads SYGVNS. Between the trimmed V and J ends, which lost 3 bases and 4 bases, there was a span of 12 bases. The CDR3 has 14 amino acids. The V call is TRBV25-1, the J call TRBJ1-2, with D possibly matching TRBD1 (6 bases). The source is an adult in good health. The sequencing used peripheral blood, collected on day 0 of AZD1222 vaccination. The chain's CDR3 is CASSDLGQLYGYTF. CDR3 nucleotide sequence: TGTGCCAGCAGTGACCTCGGACAGCTCTATGGCTACACCTTC.